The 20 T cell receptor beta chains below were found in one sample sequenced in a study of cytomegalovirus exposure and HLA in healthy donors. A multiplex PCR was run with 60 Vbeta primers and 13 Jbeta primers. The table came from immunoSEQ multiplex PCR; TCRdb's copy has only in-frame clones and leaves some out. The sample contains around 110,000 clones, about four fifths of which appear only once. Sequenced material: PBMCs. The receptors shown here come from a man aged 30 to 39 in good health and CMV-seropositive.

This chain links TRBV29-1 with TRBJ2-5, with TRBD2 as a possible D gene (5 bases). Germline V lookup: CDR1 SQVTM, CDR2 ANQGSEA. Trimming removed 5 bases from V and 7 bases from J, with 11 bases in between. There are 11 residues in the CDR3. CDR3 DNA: TGCAGCGTTCGAAGGGCGGGGACCCAGTACTTC. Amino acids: CSVRRAGTQYF.

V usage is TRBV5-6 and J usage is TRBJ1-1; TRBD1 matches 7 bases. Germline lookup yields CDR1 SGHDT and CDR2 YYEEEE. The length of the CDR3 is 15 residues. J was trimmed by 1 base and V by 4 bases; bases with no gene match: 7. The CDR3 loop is CASSPIQGTNTEAFF. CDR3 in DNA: TGTGCCAGCAGCCCTATACAGGGGACGAACACTGAAGCTTTCTTT.

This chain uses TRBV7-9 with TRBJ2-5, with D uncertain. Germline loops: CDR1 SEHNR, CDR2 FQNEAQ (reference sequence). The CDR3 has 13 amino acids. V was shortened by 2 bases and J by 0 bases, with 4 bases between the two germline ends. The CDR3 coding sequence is TGTGCCAGCAGCTTATCCGACCAAGAGACCCAGTACTTC. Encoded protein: CASSLSDQETQYF.

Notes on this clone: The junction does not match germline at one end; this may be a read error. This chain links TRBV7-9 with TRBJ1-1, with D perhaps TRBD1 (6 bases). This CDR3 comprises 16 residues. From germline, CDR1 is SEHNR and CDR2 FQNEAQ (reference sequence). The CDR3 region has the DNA TGTTCCAGCAGCTTAGGGTTGGGGGGGGCTAACACTGAAGCTTTCTTT. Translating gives CSSSLGLGGANTEAFF.

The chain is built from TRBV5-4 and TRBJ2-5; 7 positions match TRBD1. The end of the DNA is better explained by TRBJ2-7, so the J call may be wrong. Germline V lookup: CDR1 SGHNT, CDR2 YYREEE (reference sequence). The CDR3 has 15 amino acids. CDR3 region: CASRTGTASYYEQYF. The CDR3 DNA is TGTGCCAGCAGGACCGGGACAGCTTCTTACTACGAGCAGTACTTC.

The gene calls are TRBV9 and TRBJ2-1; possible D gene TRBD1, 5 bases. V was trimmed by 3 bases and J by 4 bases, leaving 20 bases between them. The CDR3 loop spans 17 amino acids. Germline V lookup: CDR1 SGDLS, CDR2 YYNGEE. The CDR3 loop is CASSASSRGPLYNEQFF. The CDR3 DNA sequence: TGTGCCAGCAGCGCCTCTTCTAGGGGTCCCCTTTACAATGAGCAGTTCTTC.

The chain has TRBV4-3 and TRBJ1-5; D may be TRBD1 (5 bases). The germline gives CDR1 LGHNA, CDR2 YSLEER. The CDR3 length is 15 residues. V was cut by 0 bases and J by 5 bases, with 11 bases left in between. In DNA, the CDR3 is TGCGCCAGCAGCCAAGATTCGGGGGGAGATCAGCCCCAGCATTTT. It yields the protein CASSQDSGGDQPQHF.

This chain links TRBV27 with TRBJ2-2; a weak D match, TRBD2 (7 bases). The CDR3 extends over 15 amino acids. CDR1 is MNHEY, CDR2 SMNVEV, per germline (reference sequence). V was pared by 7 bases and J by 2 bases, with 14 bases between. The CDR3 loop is CASTLRGANTGELFF. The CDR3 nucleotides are TGTGCCAGCACTCTTCGGGGGGCCAACACCGGGGAGCTGTTTTTT.

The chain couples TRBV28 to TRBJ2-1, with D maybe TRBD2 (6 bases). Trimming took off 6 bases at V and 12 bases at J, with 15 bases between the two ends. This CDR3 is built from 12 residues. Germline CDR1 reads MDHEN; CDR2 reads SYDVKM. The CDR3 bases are TGTGCCAGCAGAACCCGACTAGTAAGGCAGTTCTTC. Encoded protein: CASRTRLVRQFF.

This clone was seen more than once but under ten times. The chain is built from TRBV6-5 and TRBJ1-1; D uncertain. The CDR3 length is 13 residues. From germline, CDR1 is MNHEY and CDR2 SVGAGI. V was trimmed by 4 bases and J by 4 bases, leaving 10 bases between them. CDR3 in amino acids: CASSSSTRTEAFF. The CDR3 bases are TGTGCCAGCAGTTCATCGACTCGCACTGAAGCTTTCTTT.

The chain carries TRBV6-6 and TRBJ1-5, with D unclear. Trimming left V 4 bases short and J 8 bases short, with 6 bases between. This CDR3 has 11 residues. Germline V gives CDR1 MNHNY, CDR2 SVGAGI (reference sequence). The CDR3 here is CASSFREPQHF. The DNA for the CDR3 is TGTGCCAGCAGTTTCCGGGAGCCCCAGCATTTT.

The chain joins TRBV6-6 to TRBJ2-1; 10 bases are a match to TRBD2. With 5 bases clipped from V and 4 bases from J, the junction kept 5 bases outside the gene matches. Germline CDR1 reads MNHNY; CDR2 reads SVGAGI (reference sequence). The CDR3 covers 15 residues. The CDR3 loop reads CASSLAGEGYNEQFF. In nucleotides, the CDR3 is TGTGCCAGCAGTCTAGCGGGAGAGGGGTACAATGAGCAGTTCTTC.

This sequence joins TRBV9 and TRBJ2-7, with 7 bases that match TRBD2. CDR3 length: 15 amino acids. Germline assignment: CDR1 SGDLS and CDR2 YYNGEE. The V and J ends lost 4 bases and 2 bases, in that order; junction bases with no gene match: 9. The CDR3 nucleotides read TGTGCCAGCAGCCCCTACTCTAGCGGCCCCTACGAGCAGTACTTC. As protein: CASSPYSSGPYEQYF.

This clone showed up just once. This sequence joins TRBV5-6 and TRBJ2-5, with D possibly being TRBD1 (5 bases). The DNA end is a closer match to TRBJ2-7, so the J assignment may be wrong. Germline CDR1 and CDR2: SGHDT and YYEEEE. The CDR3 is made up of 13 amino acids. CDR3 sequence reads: CASSLGRVYEQYF. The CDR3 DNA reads TGTGCCAGCAGCTTGGGCAGGGTCTACGAGCAGTACTTC.

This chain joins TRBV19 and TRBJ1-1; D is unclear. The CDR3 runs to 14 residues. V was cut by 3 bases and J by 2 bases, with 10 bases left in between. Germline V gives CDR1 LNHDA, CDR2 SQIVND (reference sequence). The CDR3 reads CASSMWGDNTEAFF. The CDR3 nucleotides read TGTGCCAGTAGTATGTGGGGAGATAACACTGAAGCTTTCTTT. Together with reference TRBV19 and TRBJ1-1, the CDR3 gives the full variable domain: DGGITQSPKYLFRKEGQNVTLSCEQNLNHDAMYWYRQDPGQGLRLIYYSQIVNDFQKGDIAEGYSVSREKKESFPLTVTSAQKNPTAFYLCASSMWGDNTEAFFGQGTRLTVV.

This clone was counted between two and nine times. The DNA of the CDR3 is TGCGCCAGCAGCCCGGACAGTCGCCGCGTCGCTGAAGCTTTCTTT. Its protein product is CASSPDSRRVAEAFF. The chain is built from TRBV5-1 and TRBJ1-1; perhaps TRBD1 as D (6 bases). The V gene lost 4 bases and the J gene lost 6 bases, with 19 bases spanning the gap. Germline loops: CDR1 SGHRS, CDR2 YFSETQ. This CDR3 has 15 amino acids.

CDR3 residues: CASSATLPTQGWGETQYF. The CDR3 DNA reads TGTGCCAGCAGCGCCACCCTCCCGACACAGGGTTGGGGAGAGACCCAGTACTTC. The V call is TRBV9, the J call TRBJ2-5, with D possibly matching TRBD1 (6 bases). In germline, CDR1 is SGDLS, CDR2 YYNGEE. The CDR3 consists of 18 residues. The V end lost 3 bases, the J end lost 4 bases, and 25 bases lay between the germline ends.

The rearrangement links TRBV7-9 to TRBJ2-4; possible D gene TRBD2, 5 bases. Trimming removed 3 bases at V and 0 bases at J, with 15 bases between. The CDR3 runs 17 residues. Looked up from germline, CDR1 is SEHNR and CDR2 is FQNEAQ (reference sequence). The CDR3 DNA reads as TGTGCCAGCAGCTTTCTTGGAGGATCGGCAGCCAAAAACATTCAGTACTTC. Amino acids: CASSFLGGSAAKNIQYF.

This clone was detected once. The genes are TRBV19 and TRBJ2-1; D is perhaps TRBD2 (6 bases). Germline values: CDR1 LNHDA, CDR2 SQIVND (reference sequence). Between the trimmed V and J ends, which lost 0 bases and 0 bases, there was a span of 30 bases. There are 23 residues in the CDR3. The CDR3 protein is CASSIDPRHPADFVLASYNEQFF. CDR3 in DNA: TGTGCCAGTAGTATAGATCCAAGACACCCCGCGGACTTTGTACTAGCCTCCTACAATGAGCAGTTCTTC.

CDR3 loop: CASSEGTNKTYEQYF. The DNA for the CDR3 is TGTGCCAGCAGCGAGGGAACAAACAAGACCTACGAGCAGTACTTC. The genes are TRBV21-1 and TRBJ2-7; TRBD2 is the table's D call, not checked against the DNA. TRBV21-1 is a pseudogene segment. The CDR3 is made up of 15 amino acids.